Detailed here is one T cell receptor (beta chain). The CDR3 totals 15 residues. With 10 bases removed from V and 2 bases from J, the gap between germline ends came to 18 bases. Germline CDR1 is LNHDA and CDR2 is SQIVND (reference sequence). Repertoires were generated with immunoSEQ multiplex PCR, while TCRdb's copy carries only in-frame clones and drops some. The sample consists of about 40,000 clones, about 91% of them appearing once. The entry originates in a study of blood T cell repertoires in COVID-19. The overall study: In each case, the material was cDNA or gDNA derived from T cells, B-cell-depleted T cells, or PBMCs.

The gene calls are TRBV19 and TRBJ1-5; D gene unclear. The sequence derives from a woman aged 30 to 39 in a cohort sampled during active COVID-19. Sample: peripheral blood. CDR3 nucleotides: TGTGCCACCCGCGCGGACTTAAAGCGCAATCAGCCCCAGCATTTT. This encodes CATRADLKRNQPQHF.